The clone carrying this T cell receptor (beta chain) was counted between two and nine times. Its cognate antigen is unknown. The source of the sample is a study of identical twins. The study's findings and limits: Cross-sectional statistical analysis, not tracking of the same donors, underpinned the conclusions. Monozygotic twins shared more out-of-frame TCR alpha than recombination models predicted.

A universal primer site arose from template switching, and cDNA bore unique molecular identifiers. A single record per CDR3 protein comes from TCRdb applying MiXCR to the 5' RACE reads. This table holds just under 550,000 distinct CDR3 sequences, approximately 14% found once. This CDR3 comprises 11 residues. Germline CDR1 MNHNS, CDR2 SASEGT. V was trimmed by 4 bases and J by 2 bases, leaving 2 bases between them. These same records also appear under a second study, on yellow fever vaccine responses in identical twins. As that report states: Reportedly, the response of twins' T cells to the vaccine seemed partly convergent, partly personalized.

The sequence was collected from a woman between 18 and 29 years old in good health. This chain uses TRBV6-1 with TRBJ1-2; unclear D gene. Sequencing was done on a sample of CD4+ T cells sorted from blood. CDR3 protein: CASSGNYGYTF. The CDR3 DNA reads as TGTGCCAGCAGTGGGAACTATGGCTACACCTTC.